This TCR beta chain was obtained from a study of T cell changes during pregnancy in multiple sclerosis (dated by TCRdb to between 2018 and 2021). Background on the whole study: The study examined how the T cell repertoire changed over the course of pregnancy in women with multiple sclerosis.

Points on this clone: Its antigen is not yet known. No base quality information exists; no much larger clone differs at one position.

The library was made by the immunoSEQ multiplex PCR assay. This is the immuneACCESS table as TCRdb keeps it, with only in-frame sequences that have V and J called. A part of the clones is gone; compared with another copy, unresolved V genes explain less than half, and the rest is unexplained. This sample lists around 43,000 clones; roughly 92% were detected once. Around 0.78% of the sample comes from the top ten. The CDR3 covers 16 residues, taking in both the cysteine and the phenylalanine. The entry retains the CDR3 DNA only, 48 bases that are in frame from base 1. The clonotype originates from a female donor with multiple sclerosis, enrolled in a pregnancy study. The sample in question was CD4+ T cells from peripheral blood mononuclear cells, obtained before pregnancy. The chain employs TRBV1 and TRBJ2-7; the table assigns TRBD2, which was not confirmed against the DNA. TRBV1 is classified as a pseudogene. The DNA sequence is TGCACCAGCAGCCAAGATAATGGAGCTGAGACCTACGAGCAGTACTTC. Its coded protein is CTSSQDNGAETYEQYF.